This TCR beta chain was captured by sequencing in a study of response to subunit inactivated influenza vaccine listed by TCRdb under 2018. Study-level background: Deep quantitative profiling of the T cell receptor repertoire was used in the study to follow responses to a trivalent subunit inactivated influenza vaccine. Study-level results and caveats: According to the authors, only a limited number of new T cells may be recruited by each seasonal influenza vaccination.

Only a few counts were recorded for this clonotype. This clone's antigen is unknown. Per-nucleotide qualities are absent, and no much larger clonotype sits a single base away. The method behind the library was RT-PCR. The listed sequencing device is Illumina HiSeq 2500. TCRdb reworked the public reads: Q25 trimming with fastp, MiXCR clone assembly, productive beta chains retained. Each CDR3 protein appears once, grouped with its most common genes and DNA. The sample table lists more than 450,000 distinct CDR3 sequences, 12% of them with a count of one. The top ten clones comprise 10% of the sample. From the cysteine through the phenylalanine, the CDR3 covers 16 amino acids. The sequence is cut down to CDR3 DNA, 48 bases in frame from base 1.

This receptor was identified in a man aged 45 to 65 who received an inactivated influenza vaccine. Donor details come from another sample of the same person, matched by shared clones. Source: PBMCs from blood, taken on the day of vaccination. The chain joins TRBV21-1 to TRBJ2-7. TRBV21-1 is annotated as a pseudogene. The DNA is as follows: TGTGCCAGCAGCAACGGGCTCGATGGTTGCTCCTACGAGCAGTACTTC. Its protein reads: CASSNGLDGCSYEQYF.